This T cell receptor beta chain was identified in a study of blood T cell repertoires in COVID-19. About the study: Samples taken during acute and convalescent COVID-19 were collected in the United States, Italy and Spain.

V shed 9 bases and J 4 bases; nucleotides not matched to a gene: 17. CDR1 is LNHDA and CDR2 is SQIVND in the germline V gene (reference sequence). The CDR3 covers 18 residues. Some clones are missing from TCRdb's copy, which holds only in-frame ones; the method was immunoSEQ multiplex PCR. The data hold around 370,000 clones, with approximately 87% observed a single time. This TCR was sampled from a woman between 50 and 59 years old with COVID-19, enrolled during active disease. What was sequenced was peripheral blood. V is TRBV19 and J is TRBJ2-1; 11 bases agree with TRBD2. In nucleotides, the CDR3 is TGTGCCAGCACCACTAGCGGGAGAAATGGTGGGAAATACAATGAGCAGTTCTTC. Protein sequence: CASTTSGRNGGKYNEQFF. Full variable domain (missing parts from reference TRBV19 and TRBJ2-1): DGGITQSPKYLFRKEGQNVTLSCEQNLNHDAMYWYRQDPGQGLRLIYYSQIVNDFQKGDIAEGYSVSREKKESFPLTVTSAQKNPTAFYLCASTTSGRNGGKYNEQFFGPGTRLTVL.